This TCR beta chain was sequenced during a study of T cell changes during pregnancy in multiple sclerosis (dated by TCRdb to between 2018 and 2021). General notes on the study: The study examined how the T cell repertoire changed over the course of pregnancy in women with multiple sclerosis.

Library method: the immunoSEQ multiplex PCR assay. The table was pulled from immuneACCESS by TCRdb, which kept in-frame rearrangements only. Such tables lose some clones; where checked, under half of the loss comes from unresolved V genes, and the rest has no known cause. For this sample there are around 67,000 clones; almost 90% appear just once. Jointly, the top ten make up over 7.5% of the sample. V sheds 1 base and J sheds 2 bases, leaving 9 bases between their ends. CDR1 and CDR2 (SGHKS, YYEKEE) derive from the germline V gene (reference sequence). Reading from cysteine to phenylalanine, the CDR3 counts 15 amino acids. Just CDR3 DNA is preserved here, 45 bases in frame from base 1. On this clone: It has no known antigen specificity. No much larger clone is present one base from it, and per-base qualities are unavailable.

This receptor was taken from a female donor in good health, enrolled as a control in a pregnancy study. This material consisted of peripheral blood, taken after pregnancy. The V gene is TRBV5-5 and the J gene is TRBJ2-2, with TRBD2 as a weak D call on 5 bases. The sequenced DNA is TGTGCCAGCAGCTTGTTAGCGATAAACACCGGGGAGCTGTTTTTT. Translated, it gives CASSLLAINTGELFF.